One and the same sample provided the 8 T cell receptor beta chains below, sequenced in a study of early stage breast cancer tumors. Measured with immunoSEQ multiplex PCR; TCRdb has only the in-frame clones, and not every one. This table has 23,000 or so clones, roughly 67% appearing once. Material for sequencing was breast tumor tissue. These receptors came from a person aged 60 to 70 with breast cancer.

This clone occurred a few times. The chain joins TRBV7-9 to TRBJ2-5, with 10 bases lining up with TRBD1. The CDR3 covers 15 residues. The V gene's germline CDR1 is SEHNR and CDR2 FQNEAQ (reference sequence). V lost 5 bases and J lost 5; bases outside the gene matches: 8. CDR3 residues: CASSGLTGGEETQYF. CDR3 DNA: TGTGCCAGCAGCGGGCTGACAGGGGGCGAGGAGACCCAGTACTTC.

The chain's CDR3 is CASSPSAARGFSQPQHF. DNA for the CDR3: TGTGCCAGCAGCCCCTCTGCCGCCAGGGGTTTCAGTCAGCCCCAGCATTTT. This rearrangement joins TRBV7-2 to TRBJ1-5; tentative D call: TRBD1 (6 bases). This CDR3 region has 17 residues. CDR1 is SGHTA and CDR2 is FQGNSA in the germline V gene. Trimming stripped 5 bases from V and 6 bases from J, with 23 bases between.

The chain uses TRBV6-1 and TRBJ2-1, with 7 bases lining up with TRBD2. In germline, CDR1 is MNHNS, CDR2 SASEGT. The V gene end was trimmed by 4 bases and the J gene end by 4 bases; junction bases not matched to a gene: 7. This CDR3 has 15 residues. CDR3 region: CASSAYSGGYNEQFF. The CDR3 DNA follows: TGTGCCAGCAGTGCGTACTCGGGGGGTTACAATGAGCAGTTCTTC.

J is TRBJ2-4 and V is TRBV23-1; 8 bases align to TRBD1. TRBV23-1 is an ORF, and what it does is uncertain. This CDR3 region has 16 residues. With V trimmed by 3 bases and J by 1 base, 5 bases remained unmatched. CDR3 bases: TGCGCCAGCAGTCAGCCGTCAGGGGGCGCCAAAAACATTCAGTACTTC. Protein sequence: CASSQPSGGAKNIQYF.

This clone is large (0.1 to 1%). The chain joins TRBV4-1 to TRBJ1-2; D ambiguous. Looked up from germline, CDR1 is MGHRA and CDR2 is YSYEKL. The CDR3 is 14 residues long. Deletions cut 0 bases from V and 7 bases from J, with 12 bases between. The CDR3 spells CASSQDRFTGGYTF. CDR3 DNA: TGCGCCAGCAGCCAAGATCGGTTTACGGGTGGCTACACCTTC.

This clone was found a few times. The genes are TRBV27 and TRBJ1-2; TRBD1 might be the D (5 bases). V shed 8 bases and J shed 7 bases, with 14 bases lying between them. CDR3 length: 12 residues. The germline V gene encodes CDR1 MNHEY and CDR2 SMNVEV (reference sequence). CDR3 nucleotide sequence: TGTGCCAGCTTCTCAGGGTTGAGTGGCTACACCTTC. Its translation is CASFSGLSGYTF.

The chain couples TRBV19 to TRBJ2-5, with TRBD2 matching over 8 bases. Trimming at V came to 6 bases and at J to 5 bases, leaving 11 bases not matched to a gene. The germline gives CDR1 LNHDA, CDR2 SQIVND (reference sequence). The CDR3 covers 15 residues. The chain's CDR3 is CASSTTGGTGETQYF. The DNA of the CDR3 is TGTGCCAGTAGCACCACGGGGGGGACTGGGGAGACCCAGTACTTC.

The rearrangement links TRBV7-8 to TRBJ2-1, with TRBD2 identical over 9 bases. Germline V CDR1 and CDR2: SGHVS, FQNEAQ. Unmatched junction bases numbered 9, after V lost 5 bases and J lost 1 base. The CDR3 extends over 17 amino acids. CDR3 loop: CASSLGGAGGSYNEQFF. The CDR3 nucleotides are TGTGCCAGCAGCCTAGGAGGAGCGGGAGGTTCCTACAATGAGCAGTTCTTC.